The present T cell receptor (beta chain) was sequenced within a study of T cells and copy number aberrations in small-cell lung cancer (TCRdb year 2021). About the full investigation: Whole-exome sequencing of the same tumor regions was paired with TCR repertoire sequencing so that T cell metrics could be related to mutations and copy number aberrations. Tumor TCR data were available for roughly 16 patients, and approximately 14 patients had TCR data from both tumor and normal tissue.

Measured from the cysteine to the phenylalanine, the CDR3 is 14 residues long. Here the CDR3 DNA is all that survives: 42 bases in frame from base 1. CDR1 and CDR2, looked up from the germline V gene, are MRHNA and SNTAGT. The junction carries 5 bases between V and J, which are trimmed by 0 bases and 3 bases respectively. Patients with limited-stage small-cell lung cancer who underwent surgical resection in Hangzhou, China, between the late 2000s and the early 2020s were included as donors. Every donor underwent upfront surgery with no preoperative chemotherapy or radiotherapy, and no donor received immunotherapy either before or after surgery. In the sequenced cohort of fewer than 25 patients, every patient was either a smoker or a heavy second-hand smoker. Adjacent normal lung was collected at least 2 cm from the tumor margin and was morphologically confirmed by two pathologists to be free of malignant cells. The study used multi-region TCR-beta sequencing of resected limited-stage small-cell lung cancers together with tumor-adjacent lung tissue to characterize T cell repertoire heterogeneity. The AllPrep DNA/RNA FFPE Kit (Qiagen) was used to extract genomic DNA from the FFPE tissue.

With regard to this clone: Its antigen remains undetermined. Base qualities are not provided; no much larger clone lies one nucleotide away.

Beyond this particular receptor, the publication reports: A small sample size, resulting from surgical resection being uncommon in small-cell lung cancer, limited the study, and the findings need validation. Compared with adjacent lung tissue, tumors showed lower T-cell density, richness and clonality, although the density difference was not significant. All specimens were formalin-fixed paraffin-embedded tissue, which is known to introduce sequencing artifacts.

The immunoSEQ hsTCRB Kit, with multiplexed V- and J-gene primers, was used to amplify TCR-beta CDR3 regions from genomic DNA. Unique DNA barcodes were added in a second PCR, and the samples were pooled together with a negative control and a positive control. An Illumina MiSeq running a 150-cycle paired-end protocol was used to sequence the pooled TCR-beta libraries. In the original analysis: Raw sequencing data were processed by Adaptive Biotechnologies into a report with normalized, annotated TCR-beta repertoires. T-cell density was calculated by normalizing TCR-beta templates to usable DNA, with usable DNA estimated through amplification of housekeeping genes. Richness counted unique rearrangements, and clonality was defined as 1 minus Pielou's evenness. As stored in TCRdb, this immuneACCESS dataset retains in-frame rearrangements with V and J assigned. A fraction of the clones does not appear; measured against another copy, unresolved V genes explain less than half of the discrepancy, and the remainder lacks a known reason. V and J calls and clone size are as listed in that table; D and trimming were resolved from the DNA. Across this sample there are fewer than 2,000 clones, with around four fifths seen only once. Of the sample, more than 5.5% is held by the ten largest clones.

The sequence was obtained from a man between 60 and 75 years old with small cell lung cancer. The V gene is TRBV6-4 and the J gene is TRBJ2-2; the best D guess is TRBD2, with 5 bases matching. The sequenced material came from normal tissue next to the tumor. The nucleotides read TGTGCCAGCAGTGACTCTAGCGACACCGGGGAGCTGTTTTTT. This encodes CASSDSSDTGELFF.